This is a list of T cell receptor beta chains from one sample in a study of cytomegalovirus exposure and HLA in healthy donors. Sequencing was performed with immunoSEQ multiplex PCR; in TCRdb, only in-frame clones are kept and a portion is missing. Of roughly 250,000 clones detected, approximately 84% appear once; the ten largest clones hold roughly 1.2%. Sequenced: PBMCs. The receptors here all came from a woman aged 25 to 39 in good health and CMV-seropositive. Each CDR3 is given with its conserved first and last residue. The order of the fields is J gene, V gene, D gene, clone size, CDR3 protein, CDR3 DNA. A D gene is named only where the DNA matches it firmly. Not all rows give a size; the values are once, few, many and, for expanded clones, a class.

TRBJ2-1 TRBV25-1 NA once CASSEYSDEQFF TGTGCCAGCAGTGAATATAGCGATGAGCAGTTCTTC
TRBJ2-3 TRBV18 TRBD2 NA CASSPGLAGDTDTQYF TGTGCCAGCTCACCGGGACTAGCGGGGGACACAGATACGCAGTATTTT
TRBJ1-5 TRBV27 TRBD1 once CASSGTGSNQPQHF TGTGCCAGCAGTGGGACAGGGAGCAATCAGCCCCAGCATTTT
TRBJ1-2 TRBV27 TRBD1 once CASSLTPGTGYGYTF TGTGCCAGCAGCCTAACGCCCGGGACAGGTTATGGCTACACCTTC
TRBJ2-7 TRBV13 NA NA CASSLTGAYEQYF TGTGCCAGCAGCTTAACCGGGGCCTACGAGCAGTACTTC
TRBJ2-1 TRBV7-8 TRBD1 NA CASSFAGTGKFNEQFF TGTGCCAGCAGCTTTGCCGGGACAGGGAAATTTAATGAGCAGTTCTTC
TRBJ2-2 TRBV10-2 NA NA CASRAGTPSPNTGELFF TGCGCCAGCAGAGCCGGGACTCCAAGCCCGAACACCGGGGAGCTGTTTTTT
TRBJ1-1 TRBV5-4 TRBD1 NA CASSPKSDRGGYTEAFF TGTGCCAGCAGCCCCAAGTCTGACAGGGGAGGGTACACTGAAGCTTTCTTT
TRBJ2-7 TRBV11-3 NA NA CASSLVGPDEQYF TGTGCCAGCAGCTTAGTTGGCCCTGACGAGCAGTACTTC
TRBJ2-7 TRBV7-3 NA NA CASSLSTYEQYF TGTGCCAGCAGCTTATCTACGTACGAGCAGTACTTC
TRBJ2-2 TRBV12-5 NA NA CASAPVGDKAGELFF TGTGCTAGTGCCCCTGTGGGGGACAAAGCCGGGGAGCTGTTTTTT
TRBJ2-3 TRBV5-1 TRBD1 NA CASSGGGQEKRDTQYF TGCGCCAGCAGCGGGGGCGGACAGGAAAAGAGAGATACGCAGTATTTT
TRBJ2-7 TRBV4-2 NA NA CASSPVRGKPIQQYF TGTGCCAGCAGCCCCGTTAGGGGGAAACCCATCCAGCAGTACTTC
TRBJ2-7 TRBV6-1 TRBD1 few CASSTGQGNLYEQYF TGTGCCAGCAGCACAGGACAGGGAAATCTGTACGAGCAGTACTTC
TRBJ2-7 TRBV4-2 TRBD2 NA CASSQEGGRGLRAYEQYF TGTGCCAGCAGCCAAGAGGGCGGGAGGGGGCTGCGCGCCTACGAGCAGTACTTC
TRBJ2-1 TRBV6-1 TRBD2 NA CASSEYLAGSDEQFF TGTGCCAGCAGTGAGTACCTAGCGGGATCTGATGAGCAGTTCTTC
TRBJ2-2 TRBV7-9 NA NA CASSFSGGELFF TGTGCCAGCAGCTTTTCGGGCGGGGAGCTGTTTTTT
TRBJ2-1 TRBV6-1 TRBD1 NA CASSEVGTGPYNEQFF TGTGCCAGCAGTGAAGTGGGGACAGGGCCCTACAATGAGCAGTTCTTC
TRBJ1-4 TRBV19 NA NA CASSIRGRSEKLFF TGTGCCAGTAGTATACGGGGTCGGTCTGAAAAACTGTTTTTT
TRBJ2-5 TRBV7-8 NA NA CASSVGIFRGQETQYF TGTGCCAGCAGCGTGGGTATCTTCAGAGGGCAAGAGACCCAGTACTTC
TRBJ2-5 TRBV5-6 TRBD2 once CASSPWTSYQETQYF TGTGCCAGCAGCCCATGGACTAGCTACCAAGAGACCCAGTACTTC
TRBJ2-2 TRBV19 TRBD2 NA CASSINFGTSGITGELFF TGTGCCAGTAGTATAAATTTCGGGACTAGCGGGATCACCGGGGAGCTGTTTTTT
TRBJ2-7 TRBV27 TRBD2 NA CASSLFLAGRSYEQYF TGTGCCAGCAGTTTATTTCTAGCGGGAAGGTCCTACGAGCAGTACTTC
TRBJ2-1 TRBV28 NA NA CASKKGPPPAGHNEQFF TGTGCCAGCAAAAAGGGACCACCCCCCGCGGGGCACAATGAGCAGTTCTTC
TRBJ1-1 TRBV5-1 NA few CASKGAENTEAFF TGCGCCAGCAAGGGAGCAGAGAACACTGAAGCTTTCTTT
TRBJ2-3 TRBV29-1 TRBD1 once CSALRGQADTQYF TGCAGCGCTCTCCGGGGACAGGCAGATACGCAGTATTTT
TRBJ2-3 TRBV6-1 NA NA CASSEFEEDTQYF TGTGCCAGCAGTGAATTCGAGGAAGATACGCAGTATTTT
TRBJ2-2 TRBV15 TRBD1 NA CATSRPRTGGTGELFF TGTGCCACCAGCAGGCCCCGAACAGGGGGGACCGGGGAGCTGTTTTTT
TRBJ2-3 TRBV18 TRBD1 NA CASSPLEQGTDTQYF TGTGCCAGCTCACCACTTGAACAGGGGACAGATACGCAGTATTTT
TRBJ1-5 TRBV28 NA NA CASTRLRAGPSNQPQHF TGTGCCAGCACCCGTTTACGGGCAGGGCCTAGCAATCAGCCCCAGCATTTT
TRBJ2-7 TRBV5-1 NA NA CASSLGGQGRGLRLNEQYF TGCGCCAGCAGCTTGGGAGGTCAGGGGCGTGGGTTAAGGCTGAACGAGCAGTACTTC
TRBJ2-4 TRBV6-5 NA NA CASRGSVANIQYF TGTGCCAGCCGTGGATCAGTAGCGAACATTCAGTACTTC
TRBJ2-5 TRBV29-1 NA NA CSVEGGIGETQYF TGCAGCGTTGAAGGAGGTATTGGAGAGACCCAGTACTTC
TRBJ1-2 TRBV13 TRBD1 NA CASSFGDRATFYGYTF TGTGCCAGCAGCTTTGGCGACAGGGCGACTTTTTATGGCTACACCTTC
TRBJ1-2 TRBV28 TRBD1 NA CASLRPGTGYGYTF TGTGCCAGCCTTAGGCCCGGGACAGGGTATGGCTACACCTTC
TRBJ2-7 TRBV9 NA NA CASSVDRDTEQYF TGTGCCAGCAGCGTAGATAGGGACACCGAGCAGTACTTC
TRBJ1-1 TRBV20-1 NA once CSAEMNTEAFF TGCAGTGCTGAGATGAACACTGAAGCTTTCTTT
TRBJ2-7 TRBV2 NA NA CAMTEGAYEQYF TGTGCCATGACGGAAGGAGCCTACGAGCAGTACTTC
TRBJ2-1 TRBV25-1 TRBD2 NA CASTLAGRFFNEQFF TGTGCCAGCACGCTAGCGGGCCGCTTTTTCAATGAGCAGTTCTTC
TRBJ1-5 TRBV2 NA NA CASKGVGNQPQHF TGTGCCAGCAAGGGGGTGGGCAATCAGCCCCAGCATTTT
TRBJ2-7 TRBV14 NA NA CASSLSRQSAEQYF TGTGCCAGCAGCCTCAGTCGCCAGAGCGCCGAGCAGTACTTC
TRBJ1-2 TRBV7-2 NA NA CASNNRVYGYTF TGTGCCAGCAACAACAGGGTCTATGGCTACACCTTC
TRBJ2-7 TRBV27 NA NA CATIPPDSSYEQYF TGTGCCACCATACCCCCGGACAGTTCCTACGAGCAGTACTTC
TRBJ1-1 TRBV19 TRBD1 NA CASTDRATEAFF TGTGCCAGCACCGACAGGGCCACTGAAGCTTTCTTT
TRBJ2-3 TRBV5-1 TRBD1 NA CASSLFPPSGTGVTDTQYF TGCGCCAGCAGCTTGTTCCCCCCTTCCGGGACAGGGGTCACAGATACGCAGTATTTT
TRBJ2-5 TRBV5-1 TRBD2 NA CASSPRLAGFQETQYF TGCGCCAGCAGCCCCAGACTAGCGGGATTCCAAGAGACCCAGTACTTC
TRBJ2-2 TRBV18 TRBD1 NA CASSPATGGASGELFF TGTGCCAGCTCACCCGCCACAGGGGGCGCTTCCGGGGAGCTGTTTTTT
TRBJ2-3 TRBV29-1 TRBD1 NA CSVESRDRVLEDTQYF TGCAGCGTCGAGTCCCGGGACAGGGTTTTGGAAGATACGCAGTATTTT
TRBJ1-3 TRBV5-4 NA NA CASSLSVGGNTIYF TGTGCCAGCAGCTTGTCGGTCGGGGGAAACACCATATATTTT
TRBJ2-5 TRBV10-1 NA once CASSAFGGAQETQYF TGCGCCAGCAGTGCCTTCGGCGGAGCCCAAGAGACCCAGTACTTC
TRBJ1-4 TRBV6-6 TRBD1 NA CASSTPDRGHEKLFF TGTGCCAGCAGTACCCCGGACAGGGGGCATGAAAAACTGTTTTTT
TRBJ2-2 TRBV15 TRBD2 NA CATSRAGGDPFGELFF TGTGCCACCAGCAGAGCGGGAGGCGACCCTTTTGGGGAGCTGTTTTTT
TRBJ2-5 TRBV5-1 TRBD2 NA CASSSGTSGQETQYF TGCGCCAGCAGCTCCGGGACTAGCGGACAAGAGACCCAGTACTTC
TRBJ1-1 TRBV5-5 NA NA CASSPRSLGSSNTEAFF TGTGCCAGCAGCCCAAGATCTTTGGGCAGTTCGAACACTGAAGCTTTCTTT
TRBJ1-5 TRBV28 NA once CASSFLGGSNQPQHF TGTGCCAGCAGTTTTCTTGGGGGGAGCAATCAGCCCCAGCATTTT
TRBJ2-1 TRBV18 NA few CASSPRGGGNSYNEQFF TGTGCCAGCTCACCACGTGGAGGGGGCAATTCCTACAATGAGCAGTTCTTC
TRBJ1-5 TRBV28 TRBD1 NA CASSPRQGGNQPQHF TGTGCCAGCAGCCCAAGACAGGGAGGCAATCAGCCCCAGCATTTT
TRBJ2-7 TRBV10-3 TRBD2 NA CAISDPTSGRLGSGYEQYF TGTGCCATCAGTGACCCAACTAGCGGGAGACTAGGATCCGGCTACGAGCAGTACTTC
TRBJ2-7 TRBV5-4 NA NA CASSLGGGLEEQYF TGTGCCAGCAGCTTGGGGGGAGGCCTCGAGGAGCAGTACTTC
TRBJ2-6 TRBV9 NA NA CASSARDGGANVLTF TGTGCCAGCAGCGCGCGGGACGGTGGGGCCAACGTCCTGACTTTC